These 12 T cell receptor beta chains originate from one sample sequenced in a study of blood T cell repertoires in COVID-19. The table came from immunoSEQ multiplex PCR; TCRdb's copy has only in-frame clones and leaves some out. This table has more than 65,000 clones, 75% to 85% appearing once. Material for sequencing was peripheral blood. The receptors come from a woman in her forties or fifties with acute or convalescent COVID-19.

The chain carries TRBV5-1 and TRBJ1-2, with a tentative D call TRBD1 (5 bases). Germline assignment: CDR1 SGHRS and CDR2 YFSETQ. V was cut by 0 bases and J by 7 bases, with 10 bases left in between. The CDR3 spans 13 residues. The CDR3 is CASSLDGQPGYTF. Written as DNA, the CDR3 is TGCGCCAGCAGCTTGGACGGACAACCTGGCTACACCTTC.

The V call is TRBV5-1, the J call TRBJ2-7; D is possibly TRBD2 (6 bases). The CDR3 is 14 residues long. The V end was cut by 2 bases, the J end by 3 bases, with 12 bases between. Germline-derived CDR1 and CDR2 are SGHRS and YFSETQ. Written as DNA, the CDR3 is TGCGCCAGCAGCTTTGCGGGGAACGACTACGAGCAGTACTTC. It is translated as CASSFAGNDYEQYF.

This chain uses TRBV19 with TRBJ2-1; 9 nucleotides agree with TRBD2. The germline V gene has CDR1 LNHDA and CDR2 SQIVND (reference sequence). The CDR3 is 12 amino acids. The junction had 3 bases not matched to a gene; V was cut back by 9 bases and J by 6 bases. The CDR3 region is CASRLAANEQFF. In nucleotides, the CDR3 is TGTGCCAGCCGACTAGCGGCCAATGAGCAGTTCTTC.

This clone was detected only a few times. This rearrangement joins TRBV30 to TRBJ1-2, with D possibly being TRBD1 (6 bases). The CDR3 totals 12 residues. V was pared by 3 bases and J by 7 bases, with 12 bases between. The germline V gene has CDR1 GTSNPN and CDR2 SVGIG (reference sequence). The CDR3 nucleotides read TGTGCCTGGAGCCTAGGGGGGGGTGGCTACACCTTC. Encoded protein: CAWSLGGGGYTF.

The chain carries TRBV5-6 and TRBJ2-2, with D possibly TRBD2 on 6 matching bases. The CDR3 has 14 residues. Germline V lookup: CDR1 SGHDT, CDR2 YYEEEE. The V end was cut by 4 bases, the J end by 8 bases, with 15 bases between. CDR3 sequence: CASSRGLGGGELFF. The CDR3 bases are TGTGCCAGCAGCCGCGGGTTGGGAGGTGGGGAGCTGTTTTTT.

V and J are TRBV6-2 or TRBV6-3 and TRBJ2-1; a possible D gene is TRBD2 (6 bases). The CDR3 is made up of 16 amino acids. Per the germline V gene, CDR1 is MNHEY and CDR2 is SVGEGT. Trimming cost V 6 bases and J 3 bases, with 18 bases left between them. The CDR3 DNA reads TGTGCCAGCAGCCGTACCGGGACTGGTAACTACAATGAGCAGTTCTTC. It yields the protein CASSRTGTGNYNEQFF.

This clone has just one count. CDR3 residues: CASSLDAAGVAEQYF. The CDR3 region has the DNA TGTGCCAGCAGCTTAGATGCTGCAGGGGTAGCCGAGCAGTACTTC. V is TRBV7-3 and J is TRBJ2-7; TRBD1 is a possible D gene (6 bases). This CDR3 is 15 amino acids long. Germline-derived CDR1 and CDR2 are SGHTA and FQGTGA. Trimming took 2 bases from V and 6 from J, leaving 17 bases between them. Drawing the rest from reference TRBV7-3 and TRBJ2-7, the complete variable domain is GAGVSQTPSNKVTEKGKYVELRCDPISGHTALYWYRQSLGQGPEFLIYFQGTGAADDSGLPNDRFFAVRPEGSVSTLKIQRTERGDSAVYLCASSLDAAGVAEQYFGPGTRLTVT.

As for this clone: Germline is not matched at one junction end, which may reflect a read error. The sample holds other DNA sequences that translate to the same CDR3. The chain joins TRBV30 to TRBJ2-7; a weak D match, TRBD1 (6 bases). The CDR3 is 13 amino acids. CDR1 and CDR2 from the germline V gene are GTSNPN and SVGIG (reference sequence). This CDR3 reads CAWAGTITYEQYF. CDR3 coding DNA: TGTGCCTGGGCCGGGACAATTACCTATGAGCAGTACTTC.

This clone was observed once. CDR3 residues: CASSQESSGNTIYF. The CDR3 nucleotides are TGTGCCAGCAGCCAAGAGTCATCTGGAAACACCATATATTTT. The V gene is TRBV3-1 (or the pseudogene TRBV3-2), the J gene TRBJ1-3; D call uncertain. Trimming removed 0 bases at V and 1 base at J, with 4 bases between. The CDR3 has 14 residues. Looked up from germline, CDR1 is LGHDT and CDR2 is YNNKEL (reference sequence).

The genes are TRBV5-6 and TRBJ2-5; D is perhaps TRBD1 (5 bases). Germline-derived CDR1 and CDR2 are SGHDT and YYEEEE. V gave up 4 bases and J gave up 4 bases, with 23 bases separating them. This CDR3 comprises 17 residues. CDR3 amino acids: CASSRQFDLGLRETQYF. In DNA, the CDR3 is TGTGCCAGCAGCCGACAGTTCGACCTGGGGTTGCGAGAGACCCAGTACTTC. The full variable domain, completed using reference TRBV5-6 and TRBJ2-5, is DAGVTQSPTHLIKTRGQQVTLRCSPKSGHDTVSWYQQALGQGPQFIFQYYEEEERQRGNFPDRFSGHQFPNYSSELNVNALLLGDSALYLCASSRQFDLGLRETQYFGPGTRLLVL.

Of note for this clone: Sequence at one end of the junction differs from germline and may be a read error. V is TRBV27 and J is TRBJ2-1; D remains unclear. Germline V gene data show CDR1 as MNHEY and CDR2 as SMNVEV (reference sequence). This CDR3 contains 13 residues. CDR3 nucleotides: TGTGCCAGCAGTTTAAGACCGGGTTTAGGCTCGCTCTTC. Its protein product is CASSLRPGLGSLF.

CDR3 sequence (DNA): TGTGCCAGCAGCGTAGCTAGGACTAGCACAGATACGCAGTATTTT. Its translation: CASSVARTSTDTQYF. This rearrangement joins TRBV9 to TRBJ2-3; D is possibly TRBD2 (5 bases). CDR1 is SGDLS, CDR2 YYNGEE, per germline. The V end was cut by 0 bases, the J end by 0 bases, with 8 bases between. The CDR3 covers 15 residues.